This is a list of T cell receptor beta chains from one sample in a study of human CD8 memory T cell subsets. One entry per CDR3 protein, without DNA, is what TCRdb gives after re-calling the 5' RACE reads. The listing records roughly 17,000 distinct CDR3 sequences. Input material: CD8+ stem-like memory T cells (TSCM and TCM) sorted from PBMCs. The receptor source for this set is a human donor in good health. CDR3s include the opening cysteine and the closing phenylalanine or tryptophan. Fields, in order: J gene, clone size, V gene, CDR3 protein. Size values are once, few and many counts, or a class for expanded clones, and some rows have none.

TRBJ1-2 | . | TRBV7-9 | CASSLVGRDYYGYTF
TRBJ1-5 | . | TRBV6-2/TRBV6-3 | CASRELGKQGIHQPQHF
TRBJ2-7 | . | TRBV11-2 | CASTSKEGGTLLYEQYF
TRBJ2-1 | . | TRBV7-8 | CASSMIPGQGSDEQFF
TRBJ1-2 | . | TRBV7-2 | CASSLRQGTANGYTF
TRBJ1-2 | . | TRBV3-1 | CASSQWVEGSSYGYTF
TRBJ1-1 | . | TRBV19 | CASSIPFGQPGEASGNTEAFF
TRBJ1-1 | . | TRBV4-3 | CASSQVRIRDTEAFF
TRBJ1-1 | . | TRBV5-6 | CASSSGLNTEAFF
TRBJ2-3 | . | TRBV12-3/TRBV12-4 | CASSPLGTGSTDTQYF
TRBJ2-7 | . | TRBV7-9 | CASSILSGAYEQYF
TRBJ1-5 | . | TRBV7-8 | CASSLPGTGVQPQHF
TRBJ1-2 | . | TRBV7-6 | CASSVTQGSVHGYTF
TRBJ2-2 | medium-sized | TRBV24-1 | CATSEDSELTGELFF
TRBJ2-3 | medium-sized | TRBV6-6 | CASSYSSADTQYF
TRBJ1-5 | . | TRBV7-9 | CASSSSGGARDQPQHF
TRBJ2-5 | medium-sized | TRBV7-6 | CASSPTSGLQETQYF
TRBJ2-3 | . | TRBV5-1 | CASSLTSDLFTDTQYF
TRBJ2-7 | . | TRBV11-2 | CASSLEGFSYEQYF
TRBJ2-7 | . | TRBV28 | CASSLYDRAYEQYF
TRBJ2-1 | . | TRBV28 | CASRPGGSYNEQFF
TRBJ1-2 | . | TRBV6-6 | CASSYSKTQGNYGYTF
TRBJ2-2 | . | TRBV9 | CASSPSGRAGELFF
TRBJ2-1 | . | TRBV4-1 | CASSQLRIDNEQFF
TRBJ2-7 | . | TRBV4-1 | CASSQDRYEQYF
TRBJ2-7 | . | TRBV12-3/TRBV12-4 | CASSSRQGPYEQYF
TRBJ2-7 | . | TRBV19 | CASTAGQGAGYEQYF
TRBJ2-2 | . | TRBV30 | CAWSGTWTGDVGLENTGELFF
TRBJ2-3 | . | TRBV3-1 | CASSQTPGLAGGTDTQYF
TRBJ1-1 | . | TRBV28 | CASTGYMNTEAFF
TRBJ2-1 | . | TRBV7-9 | CASSPALAGGIYNEQFF
TRBJ1-2 | . | TRBV20-1 | CSARDPPWDYGYTF
TRBJ2-1 | . | TRBV28 | CASSLGSINEQFF
TRBJ2-7 | . | TRBV20-1 | CSARDVTGGFYEQYF
TRBJ1-2 | . | TRBV7-9 | CASSPPGQGARGYTF
TRBJ1-1 | . | TRBV4-1 | CASSQEWGREAFF
TRBJ2-5 | . | TRBV3-1 | CASSLVGVGETQYF
TRBJ2-1 | medium-sized | TRBV14 | CASSVPYNEQFF
TRBJ2-1 | . | TRBV20-1 | CSARSPSLVQDDEQFF
TRBJ2-1 | . | TRBV6-5 | CASSKTSGQEQFF
TRBJ2-1 | . | TRBV6-5 | CASSLLGNEQFF
TRBJ1-1 | . | TRBV5-5 | CASSLRTANTEAFF
TRBJ2-1 | . | TRBV28 | CASSFDLKAGFGYNEQFF
TRBJ2-2 | medium-sized | TRBV5-1 | CASAVRGPTTGELFF
TRBJ2-2 | . | TRBV7-6 | CASSLDGTGSGTGELFF
TRBJ1-2 | . | TRBV20-1 | CSARLSGSRGYTF
TRBJ1-4 | . | TRBV12-3/TRBV12-4 | CASSTGINEKLFF
TRBJ2-7 | . | TRBV6-1 | CASWTGSYEQYF